Listed here are 5 T cell receptor beta chains from one sample, sequenced in a study of control samples from healthy donors and cancer patients. Clones were sequenced by immunoSEQ multiplex PCR, and TCRdb holds only the in-frame ones, with some missing. The sample lists around 120,000 clones; just over 90% were seen once. The sample taken for sequencing was blood. These receptors were taken from a woman aged 18 to 35 in good health.

This clone was counted only a few times. The J gene is TRBJ2-7, the V gene TRBV25-1; maybe TRBD1 (5 bases). The CDR3 has 15 amino acids. CDR1 is MGHDK and CDR2 is SYGVNS in the germline V gene. With 3 bases removed from V and 3 bases from J, the gap between germline ends came to 15 bases. CDR3 amino acids: CASSDKVEGVYEQYF. The CDR3 DNA reads as TGTGCCAGCAGTGATAAGGTAGAAGGGGTCTACGAGCAGTACTTC.

The sample holds one count of this clone. The V gene is TRBV6-5, the J gene TRBJ2-3, with D possibly matching TRBD2 (6 bases). The germline CDR1 and CDR2 sequences are MNHEY and SVGAGI. The CDR3 consists of 14 residues. The V end lost 6 bases, the J end lost 1 base, and 11 bases lay between the germline ends. The CDR3 coding sequence is TGTGCCAGCAGGAGGGAGGCCGGCACAGATACGCAGTATTTT. It translates to CASRREAGTDTQYF.

The J gene is TRBJ2-3, the V gene TRBV19, with 16 bases aligning to TRBD2. The V gene end was trimmed by 3 bases and the J gene end by 0 bases; junction bases not matched to a gene: 9. Germline CDR1 is LNHDA and CDR2 is SQIVND (reference sequence). The CDR3 contains 20 residues. CDR3 sequence: CASSIPGLAGGAASTDTQYF. DNA of the CDR3: TGTGCCAGTAGTATCCCGGGACTAGCGGGAGGGGCCGCTAGCACAGATACGCAGTATTTT.

The chain links TRBV5-1 to TRBJ2-3; perhaps D is TRBD1 or TRBD2 (5 bases each). Germline V lookup: CDR1 SGHRS, CDR2 YFSETQ. The CDR3 length is 16 residues. The V end lost 4 bases, the J end lost 1 base, and 16 bases lay between the germline ends. As DNA, the CDR3 is TGCGCCAGCAGCACAACCAGGGACCTCGGCACAGATACGCAGTATTTT. The encoded protein is CASSTTRDLGTDTQYF.

The CDR3 DNA sequence: TGTGCCAGCAGCCCTGGACAGGGGACCGGTATGAACACTGAAGCTTTCTTT. Protein sequence: CASSPGQGTGMNTEAFF. The chain has TRBV7-2 and TRBJ1-1; 9 nucleotides agree with TRBD1. CDR3 size: 17 residues. V lost 5 bases, J lost 0 bases, and 10 bases stayed unmatched. Germline assignment: CDR1 SGHTA and CDR2 FQGNSA. Variable domain in full (rest from reference TRBV7-2 and TRBJ1-1): GAGVSQSPSNKVTEKGKDVELRCDPISGHTALYWYRQSLGQGLEFLIYFQGNSAPDKSGLPSDRFSAERTGGSVSTLTIQRTQQEDSAVYLCASSPGQGTGMNTEAFFGQGTRLTVV.